A single sample is the source of the 15 T cell receptor beta chains below, sequenced in a study of T cell responses to AZD1222 COVID-19 vaccine (dated by TCRdb to about 2021). The receptor library was made with the immunoSEQ multiplex PCR assay. TCRdb provides this immuneACCESS table in a form limited to in-frame rearrangements. Some clones are lacking; in checked studies, under half of them reflect an unresolved V gene, and why the rest are absent is not known. The sample data list 100,000 to 150,000 clones, and approximately 91% of these were observed just once. The ten largest make up roughly 6.3% of the sample. The time point label corresponds to: baseline before first vaccination. The material sequenced was peripheral blood, taken on day 0 of AZD1222 vaccination. These receptors all come from an adult in good health.

The chain recombines TRBV30 with TRBJ2-2, with 11 bases matching TRBD1. V lost 0 bases, J lost 3 bases, and 3 bases stayed unmatched. CDR1 and CDR2 (germline): GTSNPN, SVGIG (reference sequence). CDR3 length: 16 amino acids. The DNA for the CDR3 is TGTGCCTGGAGTGTGTGGGGACAGGGGGACACCGGGGAGCTGTTTTTT. It is translated as CAWSVWGQGDTGELFF.

The V gene is TRBV5-6, the J gene TRBJ1-1, with TRBD1 matching over 7 bases. Germline values: CDR1 SGHDT, CDR2 YYEEEE. V lost 1 base and J lost 1; bases outside the gene matches: 7. This CDR3 is 16 amino acids long. The chain's CDR3 is CASSLTRQGGNTEAFF. As DNA, the CDR3 is TGTGCCAGCAGCTTGACCCGACAGGGAGGGAACACTGAAGCTTTCTTT.

The genes are TRBV6-1 and TRBJ2-7; no definite D call. CDR1 and CDR2 (germline): MNHNS, SASEGT. CDR3 size: 13 residues. V was cut by 2 bases and J by 2 bases, with 7 bases left in between. The DNA for the CDR3 is TGTGCCAGCAGTGAAAGGTCAGCCTACGAGCAGTACTTC. Its translation: CASSERSAYEQYF.

This rearrangement joins TRBV2 to TRBJ1-5; D is possibly TRBD1 (5 bases). This CDR3 is 14 amino acids long. CDR1 is SNHLY, CDR2 FYNNEI, per germline. V was shortened by 2 bases and J by 7 bases, with 12 bases between the two germline ends. The CDR3 protein is CASSELGVGQPQHF. In DNA, the CDR3 is TGTGCCAGCAGTGAATTGGGGGTCGGACAGCCCCAGCATTTT.

The chain carries TRBV4-2 and TRBJ1-5, with D maybe TRBD1 (5 bases). The germline gives CDR1 LGHNA, CDR2 YNFKEQ. V shed 0 bases and J shed 3 bases, with 12 bases lying between them. The CDR3 covers 16 residues. The CDR3 loop is CASSQDLDGHNQPQHF. The DNA of the CDR3 is TGTGCCAGCAGCCAAGATTTGGACGGACACAATCAGCCCCAGCATTTT.

This chain uses TRBV5-1 with TRBJ1-5; TRBD1 agrees at 7 bases. J gave up 4 bases and V 4 bases, and 5 bases lay outside the gene matches. The CDR3 length is 14 residues. CDR1 is SGHRS, CDR2 YFSETQ, per germline. CDR3 protein: CASSPTGANQPQHF. The CDR3 nucleotides are TGCGCCAGCAGCCCCACAGGGGCTAATCAGCCCCAGCATTTT.

The V and J genes are TRBV24-1 and TRBJ2-7; TRBD1 agrees at 8 bases. Trimming took 1 base from V and 2 from J; bases not matched to a gene: 6. CDR1 is KGHDR, CDR2 SFDVKD, per germline. The CDR3 is made up of 16 amino acids. DNA for the CDR3: TGTGCCACCAGTGATTTTGGACAGGGCCCAACCTACGAGCAGTACTTC. Amino acids: CATSDFGQGPTYEQYF.

The chain employs TRBV3-1 (or the pseudogene TRBV3-2) and TRBJ1-5; no definite D call. Germline V gene lookup returns CDR1 LGHDT and CDR2 YNNKEL (reference sequence). Trimming left V 0 bases short and J 0 bases short, with 6 bases between. CDR3 size: 15 residues. CDR3 sequence: CASSQDPGSNQPQHF. CDR3 DNA sequence: TGTGCCAGCAGCCAAGATCCAGGTAGCAATCAGCCCCAGCATTTT.

The V call is TRBV12-3 or TRBV12-4, the J call TRBJ2-5; no clear D gene. V dropped 5 bases and J dropped 5 bases, with 6 bases sitting between them. The CDR3 is made up of 11 amino acids. The CDR3 nucleotides read TGTGCCAGCAGTCTACTGGAGACCCAGTACTTC. Translated, it gives CASSLLETQYF.

The chain employs TRBV7-6 and TRBJ1-2, with 10 positions matching TRBD1. Per germline, CDR1 SGHVS and CDR2 FNYEAQ. Unmatched junction bases numbered 2, after V lost 5 bases and J lost 2 bases. The CDR3 runs to 14 residues. The CDR3 here is CASSPDRGNYGYTF. DNA for the CDR3: TGTGCCAGCAGCCCGGACAGGGGGAACTATGGCTACACCTTC.

The rearrangement links TRBV7-7 to TRBJ2-3, with 10 positions matching TRBD1. The germline V gene has CDR1 SSHAT and CDR2 FNYEAQ (reference sequence). J gave up 9 bases and V 5 bases, and 8 bases lay outside the gene matches. This CDR3 has 14 residues. This chain's CDR3 is CASSLRQGAMTQYF. In DNA form, the CDR3 reads TGTGCCAGCAGCCTAAGACAGGGGGCGATGACGCAGTATTTT.

The chain uses TRBV24-1 and TRBJ1-1; D is possibly TRBD1 (5 bases). Germline V CDR1 and CDR2: KGHDR, SFDVKD. This CDR3 comprises 14 residues. V lost 8 bases to trimming and J lost 11 bases, with 23 bases between them. CDR3 in amino acids: CATTPVDSGKSAFF. CDR3 in DNA: TGTGCCACCACACCAGTCGACAGCGGCAAATCGGCTTTCTTT.

The chain has TRBV4-1 and TRBJ2-5; possibly TRBD2 for D (7 bases). V lost 1 base and J 5 bases, leaving 14 bases between the germline ends. This CDR3 is built from 15 residues. CDR1 MGHRA and CDR2 YSYEKL come from the germline V gene. The CDR3 here is CASSQGGGGLETQYF. CDR3 in DNA: TGCGCCAGCAGCCAAGGAGGGGGGGGGCTTGAGACCCAGTACTTC.

V and J are TRBV2 and TRBJ1-2; 7 nucleotides align to TRBD1. Germline V lookup: CDR1 SNHLY, CDR2 FYNNEI. V was clipped by 5 bases and J by 10 bases; unmatched bases: 10. The CDR3 has 13 residues. Here the CDR3 reads CASSLTGPLDYTF. CDR3 coding DNA: TGTGCCAGCAGTCTGACAGGGCCGTTGGACTACACCTTC.

The rearrangement links TRBV19 to TRBJ2-5, with 9 bases lining up with TRBD1. Germline assignment: CDR1 LNHDA and CDR2 SQIVND (reference sequence). The CDR3 totals 15 residues. J lost 1 base, V lost 0 bases, and 0 bases had no gene match. The CDR3 region is CASSIEQGAQETQYF. In DNA form, the CDR3 reads TGTGCCAGTAGTATAGAACAGGGGGCCCAAGAGACCCAGTACTTC.